These 5 T cell receptor beta chains were all obtained from the same sample, sequenced in a study of T cells in Graves' hyperthyroidism and ophthalmopathy. Amplification targeted TCR beta CDR3 regions from RNA transcripts. First-round RT-PCR of the TCR CDR3 relied on the HTBI primer set. TCRdb re-analysed the multiplex PCR reads in MiXCR, keeping a single row per CDR3 protein. This sample has about 420,000 distinct CDR3 sequences, with approximately 14% found just once. Source material: blood. The receptors shown here come from a woman aged 18-35 years with Graves' hyperthyroidism.

The chain is built from TRBV5-1 and TRBJ2-1; D is possibly TRBD2 (6 bases). The CDR3 totals 15 residues. V was trimmed by 5 bases and J by 0 bases, leaving 12 bases between them. Germline values: CDR1 SGHRS, CDR2 YFSETQ. CDR3 loop: CASREAGSSYNEQFF. In DNA form, the CDR3 reads TGCGCCAGCAGAGAGGCCGGGAGCTCCTACAATGAGCAGTTCTTC. The complete variable domain, with remaining parts taken from reference TRBV5-1 and TRBJ2-1, reads KAGVTQTPRYLIKTRGQQVTLSCSPISGHRSVSWYQQTPGQGLQFLFEYFSETQRNKGNFPGRFSGRQFSNSRSEMNVSTLELGDSALYLCASREAGSSYNEQFFGPGTRLTVL.

This clonotype was detected many times. Mismatch with germline at one junction end may stem from a read error. The genes are TRBV5-1 and TRBJ1-2; D is possibly TRBD1 (6 bases). The CDR3 is 13 residues long. Germline V gene data show CDR1 as SGHRS and CDR2 as YFSETQ. In DNA form, the CDR3 reads TGTGCCAGCAGCCCAGGACAGACCTATGGCTACACCTTC. Translating it yields CASSPGQTYGYTF.

This clonotype was observed many times. The chain has TRBV7-9 and TRBJ2-5; 11 positions agree with TRBD2. The germline gives CDR1 SEHNR, CDR2 FQNEAQ (reference sequence). Trimming removed 11 bases from V and 0 bases from J; junction bases left unmatched: 11. This CDR3 comprises 16 residues. The CDR3 sequence: CASSRPSGGNQETQYF. In nucleotides, the CDR3 is TGTGCCTCCTCGCGCCCTAGCGGGGGGAACCAAGAGACCCAGTACTTC.

This clonotype was seen many times. The rearrangement uses TRBV5-1 and TRBJ2-3; 9 bases match TRBD2. The CDR3 has 16 amino acids. With 0 bases clipped from V and 1 base from J, the junction kept 3 bases outside the gene matches. Looked up from germline, CDR1 is SGHRS and CDR2 is YFSETQ. The CDR3 DNA reads as TGCGCCAGCAGCTTGGCCTCTAGCGGGGGCACAGATACGCAGTATTTT. It specifies CASSLASSGGTDTQYF.

This clonotype was counted ten times or more. The chain employs TRBV7-8 and TRBJ2-7; 7 bases fit TRBD2. The CDR3 has 15 residues. Germline CDR1 and CDR2: SGHVS and FQNEAQ. V dropped 1 base and J dropped 4; count of bases not matched to a gene: 7. In nucleotides, the CDR3 is TGTGCCAGCAGCTTAGACCTTATTAGCGGGTACGAGCAGTACTTC. This translates into CASSLDLISGYEQYF.